This entry lists 2 T cell receptor beta chains sequenced from one sample in a study of T cells after yellow fever vaccination. TCRdb called the 5' RACE reads again in MiXCR, with one record for every CDR3 protein. The table lists 95,000 to 100,000 distinct CDR3 sequences, 5.8% of them singletons. Material: CD8+ T cells sorted from PBMCs, obtained 10 days after the yellow fever booster vaccination. Receptor source: a young man who received the YFV17D yellow fever vaccine.

This clonotype has more than one count but fewer than ten. The rearrangement links TRBV5-1 to TRBJ2-7; D may match TRBD1 or TRBD2 (5 bases each). The CDR3 is made up of 11 amino acids. Germline V gene sequence: CDR1 SGHRS, CDR2 YFSETQ. Deletions cut 3 bases from V and 7 bases from J, with 8 bases between. CDR3 nucleotides: TGCGCCAGCAGCTCCGGGGCTGAGCAGTACTTC. It yields the protein CASSSGAEQYF. Based on the CDR3 plus reference TRBV5-1 and TRBJ2-7, the full variable domain is KAGVTQTPRYLIKTRGQQVTLSCSPISGHRSVSWYQQTPGQGLQFLFEYFSETQRNKGNFPGRFSGRQFSNSRSEMNVSTLELGDSALYLCASSSGAEQYFGPGTRLTVT.

Ten or more counts support this clonotype. V usage is TRBV7-9 and J usage is TRBJ2-2, with D hard to call. CDR3 length equals 15 residues. Germline V gene sequence: CDR1 SEHNR, CDR2 FQNEAQ (reference sequence). V gave up 4 bases and J gave up 1 base, with 10 bases separating them. The chain's CDR3 is CASSSLTKNTGELFF. CDR3 sequence (DNA): TGTGCCAGCAGCTCCTTGACAAAGAACACCGGGGAGCTGTTTTTT.